A single sample is the source of the 9 T cell receptor beta chains below, sequenced in a study of T cells after yellow fever vaccination. Each CDR3 protein is one row after TCRdb ran MiXCR on the 5' RACE reads. The data show roughly 79,000 distinct CDR3 sequences, with more than 5.5% seen just once and 25% to 35% held by the top ten. Source: CD8+ T cells sorted from PBMCs, taken more than 8 days after the first yellow fever vaccination. The receptors were sampled from a man in his late teens or twenties who received the YFV17D yellow fever vaccine.

For the CDR3, the DNA is TGTGCCAGCAGTAGTTTTCTGACTAGCGGGGTTGGTGGGGCCAACGTCCTGACTTTC. It is translated as CASSSFLTSGVGGANVLTF. The genes are TRBV25-1 and TRBJ2-6, with 11 bases that match TRBD2. The V gene's germline CDR1 is MGHDK and CDR2 SYGVNS. The CDR3 runs 19 residues. After removal of 5 bases from V and 3 bases from J, the junction contained 12 bases not matched to a gene.

The rearrangement links TRBV27 to TRBJ1-2; D is unresolved. The CDR3 loop spans 17 amino acids. Trimming stripped 2 bases from V and 0 bases from J, with 16 bases between. Germline V gives CDR1 MNHEY, CDR2 SMNVEV (reference sequence). CDR3 sequence: CASSLISISGSNYGYTF. In DNA form, the CDR3 reads TGTGCCAGCAGTTTAATCTCGATTTCGGGTTCTAACTATGGCTACACCTTC.

This clonotype was detected once. Possible read error: a much larger clone is one base away. The rearrangement links TRBV7-6 to TRBJ2-5, with a tentative D call TRBD1 (5 bases). Trimming shortened V by 0 bases and J by 2 bases, and 16 bases separated the two germline ends. Germline loops: CDR1 SGHVS, CDR2 FNYEAQ. The CDR3 extends over 17 amino acids. The DNA for the CDR3 is TGTGCCAGCAGCTTAGCGAGAGTTGGGGCAAGTCAAGAGACCCAGTACTTC. Residues: CASSLARVGASQETQYF.

This clonotype came up many times. V gene TRBV27 combines with J gene TRBJ2-1, with TRBD2 identical over 10 bases. The V segment lost 2 bases and the J segment 4 bases; nucleotides outside the gene matches: 5. The germline V gene has CDR1 MNHEY and CDR2 SMNVEV (reference sequence). The CDR3 runs to 16 residues. The CDR3 DNA is TGTGCCAGCAGTTTACTAGCGGGGGACTTATACAATGAGCAGTTCTTC. Protein: CASSLLAGDLYNEQFF.

The J gene is TRBJ2-4, the V gene TRBV4-2, with D perhaps matching TRBD2 (5 bases). The CDR3 covers 18 residues. Germline V gene sequence: CDR1 LGHNA, CDR2 YNFKEQ. V was pared by 3 bases and J by 1 base, with 19 bases between. This chain's CDR3 is CASSHRGDPFGAKNIQYF. CDR3 DNA: TGTGCCAGCAGCCACCGGGGAGACCCTTTTGGGGCCAAAAACATTCAGTACTTC.

There are many counts of this clonotype. V usage is TRBV6-2 or TRBV6-3 and J usage is TRBJ2-7, with a tentative D call TRBD1 (5 bases). CDR3 length: 15 residues. Germline V gene sequence: CDR1 MNHEY, CDR2 SVGEGT. The V gene lost 6 bases and the J gene lost 2 bases, with 17 bases spanning the gap. This CDR3 reads CASSFQDGATYEQYV. CDR3 DNA: TGTGCCAGCAGCTTTCAGGATGGGGCTACCTACGAGCAGTACGTC.

There are a few counts of this clonotype. The chain is built from TRBV19 and TRBJ2-3; no definite D call. The CDR3 spans 13 residues. Germline V lookup: CDR1 LNHDA, CDR2 SQIVND (reference sequence). V lost 4 bases to trimming and J lost 5 bases, with 10 bases between them. This CDR3 reads CASSTSSRDTQYF. In DNA form, the CDR3 reads TGTGCCAGTAGTACCTCTTCTAGAGATACGCAGTATTTT.

Points on this clonotype: This may stem from a read error, because a much larger clone lies one nucleotide away. The CDR3 DNA reads TGTGCCAGCAGCTCCAGACAGGGGCAGAAGCCCCTTCTTGGTGATGAGCAGTTCTTC. Protein product: CASSSRQGQKPLLGDEQFF. The chain employs TRBV7-6 and TRBJ2-1; 8 bases are shared with TRBD1. Germline loops: CDR1 SGHVS, CDR2 FNYEAQ. V shed 4 bases, J shed 8 bases, and the junction held 22 bases outside the gene matches. There are 19 residues in the CDR3.

This clonotype occurred many times. The chain recombines TRBV9 with TRBJ2-3; 7 bases fit TRBD1. The germline V gene encodes CDR1 SGDLS and CDR2 YYNGEE. Germline trimming cut 4 bases from V and 0 bases from J; bases unmatched to any gene: 2. The CDR3 covers 14 residues. DNA of the CDR3: TGTGCCAGCAGCCCGGACAGGAGCACAGATACGCAGTATTTT. This sequence encodes CASSPDRSTDTQYF.